Many counts were recorded for the clone carrying this T cell receptor (beta chain). Its antigen remains unidentified. TCRdb reanalysed the RT-PCR reads using MiXCR and keeps one entry per CDR3 protein. The sample carries about 180,000 distinct CDR3 sequences, about 9% recorded once. V was shortened by 1 base and J by 5 bases, with 18 bases between the two germline ends. CDR1 is LNHNV and CDR2 is YYDKDF in the germline V gene (reference sequence). The CDR3 spans 18 residues. These data are taken from a study of response to subunit inactivated influenza vaccine. Findings of the study overall: Seasonal influenza vaccination, on each occasion, was suggested by the authors to recruit few new T cells.

The V and J genes are TRBV15 and TRBJ2-6; unclear D gene. The sequenced sample was non-naive T cells sorted from PBMCs, obtained on the day of vaccination. This clonotype was sampled from a middle-aged man who received an inactivated influenza vaccine. This chain's CDR3 is CATSRGEGALGRANVLTF. CDR3 sequence (DNA): TGTGCCACCAGCAGAGGGGAAGGAGCTCTTGGACGGGCCAACGTCCTGACTTTC.